This paragraph reports one TCR beta chain. Its antigen target is currently unknown. From its cysteine to its phenylalanine, the CDR3 spans 17 amino acids. This entry has no DNA. The germline V gene (reference sequence) yields PRHDT for CDR1 and FYEKMQ for CDR2. For every CD8+ T cell subset, about 300,000 cells were flow-sorted straight into RLT lysis buffer, and each subset was sorted in triplicate. To keep memory contaminants out, a stringent definition of naive CD8+ T cells was applied: CD45RO-CCR7+CD27+CD95-. Peripheral blood mononuclear cells were isolated from buffy coats using standard density gradient centrifugation. Naive CXCR3-negative and CXCR3-positive CD8+ T cells were flow-sorted on a FACSAria III. Total RNA was extracted from sorted cells with an RNeasy Mini Kit. This entry comes from a study of CXCR3-negative and CXCR3-positive naive CD8 T cells (dated by TCRdb to about 2019). For the wider study: In total, some 130 million TRB reads were obtained, corresponding to roughly 1.5 +/- 0.3 million reads per library. The diversity and physicochemical repertoire analyses included more than nine donors pooled from two independent experiments. For the TRBV-TRBJ cluster analysis, the naive subsets came from 5 donors, while the memory cells came from 3 donors. The study at large found these results: Compared with CXCR3-negative naive cells, CXCR3-positive naive cells had TRB CDR3s with higher hydrophobicity (lower Kidera factor 4), lower energy, and higher strength and volume indices. Surface CD5, linked to self-reactivity in mice, was comparable between naive subsets; TCR interaction strength was therefore also inferred from TRB CDR3 physicochemical properties. Within the same donor, TRBV-TRBJ usage looked similar between naive CXCR3-negative and CXCR3-positive cells, but memory cells had distinct patterns. Both naive subsets had comparably high repertoire diversity, while memory CD8+ T cells had much lower repertoire diversity. Because CXCR3 expression was partially decreased after cryopreservation, freshly isolated PBMCs were used for most assays.

TCRdb names NextSeq 550 as the instrument used. The Human TCR Profiling Kit (MiLaboratory) was used to make UMI-labeled 5' RACE TRB cDNA libraries. The full amount of extracted RNA was used for cDNA synthesis, and the full amount of resulting cDNA was used for PCR amplification. Libraries were prepared in parallel with an identical number of PCR cycles. In the original analysis: With a minimum of two reads required per UMI, MIGEC and MiXCR pulled out about 49,000 +/- 11,000 unique UMI-labeled TRB cDNA molecules from each library. On average, 40,000 +/- 10,000 functional in-frame TRB CDR3 nucleotide clonotypes lacking stop codons were found per library. After each sample was downsampled to 5000 UMI-labeled TRB molecules, VDJtools was used to calculate diversity metrics such as normalized Shannon-Wiener and Chao1. VDJtools was used to calculate clonotype-size-weighted physicochemical properties of the central five CDR3 residues, namely interaction energy, strength, volume and Kidera factor 4. TCRdb reprocessed the reads and assigns one entry to each CDR3 protein sequence, leaving out DNA. TCRdb's processing, not the authors', yielded these V and J calls. The sample table holds approximately 89,000 distinct CDR3 sequences. Around 0.58% of the sample rests with the top ten.

The receptor's source is a human donor in good health. Some clones in this sample may be carry-over from other donors' samples. The chain employs TRBV13 and TRBJ2-1. Material: naive CXCR3+ CD8+ T cells from blood. The sample's cell subset or site label, decoded: CD45RO-CCR7+CD27+CD95- naive CD8+ T cells expressing CXCR3 (TNR3+). CDR3 sequence: CASSLGVFSSSYNEQFF. Where the CDR3 stops, the reference TRBV13 and TRBJ2-1 genes take over; the full variable domain is AAGVIQSPRHLIKEKRETATLKCYPIPRHDTVYWYQQGPGQDPQFLISFYEKMQSDKGSIPDRFSAQQFSDYHSELNMSSLELGDSALYFCASSLGVFSSSYNEQFFGPGTRLTVL.